These 14 T cell receptor beta chains were all obtained from the same sample, sequenced in a study of T-cell memory formation after mild COVID-19. TCRdb reprocessed the 5' RACE reads with MiXCR, giving one entry per CDR3 protein. The sample holds about 190,000 distinct CDR3 sequences, 18% seen once. Material for sequencing was PBMCs or a T cell subset sorted from them (not recorded which). The receptors shown here come from an adult woman who had mild COVID-19 (a few samples of this study predate the infection). Cell type and time point are not known.

This clonotype was picked up many times. V and J are TRBV11-3 and TRBJ1-1; maybe TRBD1 (6 bases). Germline V gives CDR1 SGHNT, CDR2 YENEEA. The CDR3 has 13 amino acids. V was cut by 5 bases and J by 5 bases, with 12 bases left in between. The CDR3 region is CASSRGAGTEAFF. The CDR3 DNA sequence: TGTGCCAGCAGCCGGGGGGCAGGGACTGAAGCTTTCTTT.

Many counts were recorded for this clonotype. The chain couples TRBV9 to TRBJ1-1; D is unclear. The CDR3 totals 14 residues. The V end was cut by 2 bases, the J end by 0 bases, with 8 bases between. Per germline, CDR1 SGDLS and CDR2 YYNGEE. CDR3: CASSVGTLNTEAFF. In DNA, the CDR3 is TGTGCCAGCAGCGTTGGAACACTGAACACTGAAGCTTTCTTT. The full variable domain, rest sourced from reference TRBV9 and TRBJ1-1, is DSGVTQTPKHLITATGQRVTLRCSPRSGDLSVYWYQQSLDQGLQFLIQYYNGEERAKGNILERFSAQQFPDLHSELNLSSLELGDSALYFCASSVGTLNTEAFFGQGTRLTVV.

The J gene is TRBJ1-1, the V gene TRBV6-1, with no clear D. Trimming stripped 6 bases from V and 7 bases from J, with 12 bases between. Per the germline V gene, CDR1 is MNHNS and CDR2 is SASEGT. The CDR3 consists of 12 residues. CDR3 protein: CASRRGPYEAFF. DNA for the CDR3: TGTGCCAGCAGGAGAGGCCCCTATGAAGCTTTCTTT.

This clonotype was detected only a few times. The chain combines TRBV19 with TRBJ2-7; 9 positions agree with TRBD1. Germline V gene lookup returns CDR1 LNHDA and CDR2 SQIVND (reference sequence). With V trimmed by 6 bases and J by 2 bases, 8 bases remained unmatched. The CDR3 is made up of 15 amino acids. CDR3 region: CASRRGQGGPYEQYF. In DNA, the CDR3 is TGTGCCAGTAGGAGGGGACAGGGCGGCCCCTACGAGCAGTACTTC. The whole variable domain, filled in from reference TRBV19 and TRBJ2-7, reads DGGITQSPKYLFRKEGQNVTLSCEQNLNHDAMYWYRQDPGQGLRLIYYSQIVNDFQKGDIAEGYSVSREKKESFPLTVTSAQKNPTAFYLCASRRGQGGPYEQYFGPGTRLTVT.

The chain links TRBV15 to TRBJ2-5; D is unresolved. Trimming removed 1 base at V and 2 bases at J, with 8 bases between. The length of the CDR3 is 14 residues. Germline CDR1 reads LNHNV; CDR2 reads YYDKDF (reference sequence). The CDR3 DNA follows: TGTGCCACCAGCAGAGTTCAATTTCAAGAGACCCAGTACTTC. It codes for CATSRVQFQETQYF. Complete variable domain (other parts from reference TRBV15 and TRBJ2-5): DAMVIQNPRYQVTQFGKPVTLSCSQTLNHNVMYWYQQKSSQAPKLLFHYYDKDFNNEADTPDNFQSRRPNTSFCFLDIRSPGLGDTAMYLCATSRVQFQETQYFGPGTRLLVL.

This chain uses TRBV5-1 with TRBJ2-7; the D gene is possibly TRBD2 (5 bases). Germline values: CDR1 SGHRS, CDR2 YFSETQ. There are 14 residues in the CDR3. V shed 0 bases and J shed 1 base, with 8 bases lying between them. The DNA for the CDR3 is TGCGCCAGCAGCTTGGGAAGCGGTTCCTACGAGCAGTACTTC. The encoded protein is CASSLGSGSYEQYF.

This clonotype was found a few times. The chain joins TRBV9 to TRBJ2-1; 9 bases agree with TRBD1. V gave up 0 bases and J gave up 6 bases; unmatched junction bases: 4. Germline assignment: CDR1 SGDLS and CDR2 YYNGEE. The CDR3 is 15 amino acids. CDR3 nucleotides: TGTGCCAGCAGCGTAGGGGACAGGGAAACCAATGAGCAGTTCTTC. This gives the protein CASSVGDRETNEQFF.

This clonotype was counted between two and nine times. The conserved phenylalanine or tryptophan is not found at the CDR3 terminus, so this likely reflects a read error. This chain connects TRBV5-1 to TRBJ1-1, with 10 bases matching TRBD1. The V gene's germline CDR1 is SGHRS and CDR2 YFSETQ. The CDR3 contains 18 residues. V trimming: 3 bases; J trimming: 1 base; junction bases outside the gene matches: 12. The CDR3 spells CASSWPPGQGRKNTEAFS. DNA for the CDR3: TGCGCCAGCAGCTGGCCGCCGGGACAGGGGCGAAAGAACACTGAAGCTTTCTCT.

The CDR3 reads CASSQVRTGGFYGYTF. Here the CDR3 DNA reads TGTGCCAGCAGCCAAGTAAGGACAGGGGGCTTCTATGGCTACACCTTC. This chain links TRBV3-1 with TRBJ1-2; 11 nucleotides align to TRBD1. The CDR3 sequence is 16 residues long. CDR1 and CDR2 from the germline V gene are LGHDT and YNNKEL (reference sequence). V lost 1 base to trimming and J lost 4 bases; unmatched junction nucleotides: 5.

The gene calls are TRBV7-2 and TRBJ1-1; D not resolved. The ends were cut back, 5 bases at V and 8 bases at J, with 18 bases in the middle. This CDR3 spans 14 amino acids. Germline V CDR1 and CDR2: SGHTA, FQGNSA. The CDR3 region is CASSVDPARAEAFF. The CDR3 nucleotides read TGTGCCAGCAGCGTAGACCCCGCAAGGGCCGAAGCTTTCTTT.

The table lists this clonotype with many counts. This rearrangement joins TRBV6-1 to TRBJ2-3; D is ambiguous. V was clipped by 8 bases and J by 0 bases, with 9 bases between them. CDR1 is MNHNS and CDR2 is SASEGT in the germline V gene. CDR3 length equals 13 residues. The CDR3 protein is CASRLISTDTQYF. CDR3 nucleotide sequence: TGTGCCAGCCGTCTGATTAGCACAGATACGCAGTATTTT.

This clonotype was counted a few times. The chain recombines TRBV12-3 or TRBV12-4 with TRBJ1-2; no clear D gene. The CDR3 covers 12 residues. V lost 6 bases and J lost 6, with 11 bases in between. CDR3 sequence reads: CASRPGLHGYTF. Written as DNA, the CDR3 is TGTGCCAGCAGACCAGGACTACATGGCTACACCTTC.

This clonotype was seen at least ten times. The chain carries TRBV5-1 and TRBJ2-7; either TRBD1 or TRBD2 may fit D (5 bases each). The V end was cut by 0 bases, the J end by 2 bases, with 12 bases between. The V gene's germline CDR1 is SGHRS and CDR2 YFSETQ. This CDR3 contains 15 residues. The CDR3 here is CASSLGGTPTYEQYF. CDR3 in DNA: TGCGCCAGCAGCTTGGGGGGGACCCCCACCTACGAGCAGTACTTC.

The V gene is TRBV10-3, the J gene TRBJ2-7; D uncertain. The V and J ends lost 3 bases and 2 bases respectively, with 14 bases between them. The germline V gene has CDR1 ENHRY and CDR2 SYGVKD. This CDR3 spans 15 amino acids. This CDR3 is CAISDSVRVAYEQYF. CDR3 coding DNA: TGTGCCATCAGTGATTCAGTCCGCGTAGCCTACGAGCAGTACTTC.